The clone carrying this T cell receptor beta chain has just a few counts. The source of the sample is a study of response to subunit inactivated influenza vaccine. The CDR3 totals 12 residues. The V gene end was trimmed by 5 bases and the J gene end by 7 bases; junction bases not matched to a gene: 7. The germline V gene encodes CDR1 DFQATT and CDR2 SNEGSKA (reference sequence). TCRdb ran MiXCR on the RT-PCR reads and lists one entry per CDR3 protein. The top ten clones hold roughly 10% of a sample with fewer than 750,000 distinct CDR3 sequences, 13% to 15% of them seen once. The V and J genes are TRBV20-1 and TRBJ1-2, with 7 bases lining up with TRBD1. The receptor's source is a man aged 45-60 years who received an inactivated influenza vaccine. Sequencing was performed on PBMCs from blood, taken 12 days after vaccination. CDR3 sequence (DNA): TGCAGTGCTTCCTACCAGGGGGTTGGCTACACCTTC. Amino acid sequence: CSASYQGVGYTF.